This TCR beta chain derives from a study of Graves' ophthalmopathy and Graves' hyperthyroidism. This clonotype was recorded at least ten times. Amplification of TCR beta CDR3 regions used RNA transcripts. In the first round, RT-PCR was carried out with HTBI primers, and a multiplex PCR formed the second round. TCRdb independently ran MiXCR on the multiplex PCR reads; one entry per CDR3 protein. Among about 1.1 million distinct CDR3 sequences listed, about 38% were seen once. The germline gives CDR1 SGHTA, CDR2 FQGNSA. Deletions cut 5 bases from V and 9 bases from J, with 11 bases between. This CDR3 spans 13 amino acids.

The sample taken for sequencing was peripheral blood or thyroid tissue (not recorded which). The chain recombines TRBV7-2 with TRBJ1-6; D unclear. The TCR sequence derives from an adult man with Graves' hyperthyroidism. This CDR3 reads CASSPMRLSPLHF. The CDR3 DNA sequence: TGTGCCAGCAGCCCTATGCGTCTTTCACCCCTCCACTTT.